Below are 28 T cell receptor beta chains sequenced from a single sample in a study of blood T cells in healthy people across ages. A second PCR of 7 to 11 cycles used a sample-barcoded 5' primer and a J-beta primer mix. MiXCR, run by TCRdb on the 5' RACE reads, gives a single entry per CDR3 protein. Of roughly 1.7 million distinct CDR3 sequences in the sample, about 31% were seen once. Material for sequencing was blood. The receptors shown here come from a woman in her twenties or thirties in good health.

The rearrangement links TRBV20-1 to TRBJ1-2; D possibly corresponds to TRBD1 (6 bases). CDR1 and CDR2 from the germline V gene are DFQATT and SNEGSKA (reference sequence). This CDR3 has 13 amino acids. The ends were cut back, 3 bases at V and 4 bases at J, with 12 bases in the middle. The chain's CDR3 is CSASPGDVYGYTF. As DNA, the CDR3 is TGCAGTGCTAGCCCAGGGGACGTCTATGGCTACACCTTC.

This clonotype occurred a few times. The J gene is TRBJ2-1, the V gene TRBV7-9; D is uncertain. CDR3 size: 14 residues. Trimming took off 2 bases at V and 1 base at J, with 6 bases between the two ends. Germline V gene lookup returns CDR1 SEHNR and CDR2 FQNEAQ (reference sequence). The CDR3 DNA sequence: TGTGCCAGCAGCTTATATCAGTCCTACAATGAGCAGTTCTTC. This sequence encodes CASSLYQSYNEQFF. Using reference TRBV7-9 and TRBJ2-1 for the parts outside the CDR3, the full variable domain is DTGVSQNPRHKITKRGQNVTFRCDPISEHNRLYWYRQTLGQGPEFLTYFQNEAQLEKSRLLSDRFSAERPKGSFSTLEIQRTEQGDSAMYLCASSLYQSYNEQFFGPGTRLTVL.

The chain uses TRBV20-1 and TRBJ1-2; 7 nucleotides match TRBD1. V shed 2 bases, J shed 8 bases, and the junction held 8 bases outside the gene matches. The CDR3 covers 13 residues. The V gene's germline CDR1 is DFQATT and CDR2 SNEGSKA (reference sequence). The chain's CDR3 is CSARTDRAGGYTF. The DNA of the CDR3 is TGCAGTGCTAGAACTGACAGGGCAGGCGGCTACACCTTC.

This clonotype was seen repeatedly, ten times or more. The chain is built from TRBV2 and TRBJ2-2; TRBD2 might be the D (7 bases). V lost 10 bases and J lost 1, with 13 bases in between. There are 14 residues in the CDR3. Per germline, CDR1 SNHLY and CDR2 FYNNEI. The CDR3 spells CATQRGGNTGELFF. The DNA for the CDR3 is TGTGCCACCCAGAGGGGGGGGAACACCGGGGAGCTGTTTTTT.

A remark on this clonotype: A read error may account for a junction end that differs from germline. The chain has TRBV9 and TRBJ2-1; 9 nucleotides line up with TRBD2. Per germline, CDR1 SGDLS and CDR2 YYNGEE. The CDR3 is 16 amino acids. The CDR3, as DNA: TGTGCCGGCAGCGTAGCTGGTAGCGGGGGCTTCAATGAGCAGTTCTTC. Translation gives CAGSVAGSGGFNEQFF.

In this sample, this clonotype turned up a few times. This sequence joins TRBV20-1 and TRBJ1-2; 7 bases are shared with TRBD1. The CDR3 is made up of 14 amino acids. Germline V gives CDR1 DFQATT, CDR2 SNEGSKA (reference sequence). J was trimmed by 6 bases and V by 3 bases; bases with no gene match: 10. The CDR3 spells CSASPKGGINGYTF. For the CDR3, the DNA is TGCAGTGCTAGCCCCAAAGGGGGCATCAATGGCTACACCTTC.

The chain carries TRBV7-6 and TRBJ1-2; 8 bases are a match to TRBD1. The germline V gene has CDR1 SGHVS and CDR2 FNYEAQ. The CDR3 has 14 residues. J gave up 8 bases and V 5 bases, and 10 bases lay outside the gene matches. In nucleotides, the CDR3 is TGTGCCAGCAGCCCGACCGGGACAGGTGGCGGCTACACCTTC. Translated, it gives CASSPTGTGGGYTF.

The chain uses TRBV7-9 and TRBJ2-1; TRBD2 matches 8 bases. The CDR3 extends over 16 amino acids. The germline V gene has CDR1 SEHNR and CDR2 FQNEAQ (reference sequence). With 5 bases clipped from V and 3 bases from J, the junction kept 9 bases outside the gene matches. CDR3 loop: CASSPPAGGVYNEQFF. Written as DNA, the CDR3 is TGTGCCAGCAGCCCACCTGCGGGAGGAGTCTACAATGAGCAGTTCTTC.

The CDR3 protein is CASSYRGTADEKLFF. DNA for the CDR3: TGTGCCAGCAGTTACAGGGGGACAGCCGATGAAAAACTGTTTTTT. V is TRBV6-5 and J is TRBJ1-4; 7 bases are shared with TRBD1. Trimming took 2 bases from V and 6 from J; bases not matched to a gene: 6. The CDR3 runs to 15 residues. Per germline, CDR1 MNHEY and CDR2 SVGAGI.

Remarks on this clonotype: An end of the junction does not agree with germline; a read error may underlie this. The rearrangement uses TRBV5-1 and TRBJ2-7, with D tentatively TRBD2 (6 bases). Germline V lookup: CDR1 SGHRS, CDR2 YFSETQ. CDR3 length: 15 amino acids. CDR3 amino acids: CAGSLSGLSSYEQYF. For the CDR3, the DNA is TGCGCCGGCAGCCTGAGCGGGCTATCCTCCTACGAGCAGTACTTC.

In this sample, this clonotype turned up once. This rearrangement joins TRBV27 to TRBJ2-5; D is undetermined. V gave up 11 bases and J gave up 4 bases, with 20 bases separating them. Germline CDR1 reads MNHEY; CDR2 reads SMNVEV (reference sequence). The CDR3 length is 14 residues. The CDR3 DNA is TGTGCCGGCGGATTTCGCTACGGGCGAGAGACCCAGTACTTC. This translates into CAGGFRYGRETQYF.

This clonotype was seen a handful of times. The chain couples TRBV12-5 to TRBJ2-5, with 9 positions matching TRBD2. The CDR3 spans 14 residues. In germline, CDR1 is LGHNT, CDR2 FRNRAP. The trim removed 6 bases at V and 4 bases at J, leaving 6 bases unmatched. The CDR3 bases are TGTGCTAGTGGCCCGGGACTAGCTCCAGAGACCCAGTACTTC. Protein: CASGPGLAPETQYF.

This rearrangement joins TRBV11-2 to TRBJ2-7; a weak D match, TRBD1 (6 bases). Germline CDR1 reads SGHAT; CDR2 reads FQNNGV. Between the trimmed V and J ends, which lost 4 bases and 0 bases, there was a span of 16 bases. The CDR3 spans 16 residues. The CDR3 nucleotides are TGTGCCAGCAGCTCCCCCGGGGACAAAAACTCCTACGAGCAGTACTTC. Translated: CASSSPGDKNSYEQYF.

The chain is built from TRBV19 and TRBJ2-4; 11 bases map to TRBD2. The last part of the DNA fits TRBJ2-7 better; the J call may be wrong. The germline CDR1 and CDR2 sequences are LNHDA and SQIVND (reference sequence). CDR3 size: 15 residues. Here the CDR3 DNA reads TGTGCCAGTAGTCCGCGACTAGCGGGACCCTACGAGCAGTACTTC. It encodes CASSPRLAGPYEQYF.

In its sample, this clonotype was seen many times. The chain joins TRBV29-1 to TRBJ2-1, with TRBD1 matching over 7 bases. The CDR3 length is 16 residues. V gave up 2 bases and J gave up 6 bases; unmatched junction bases: 13. Germline V gene data show CDR1 as SQVTM and CDR2 as ANQGSEA. Here the CDR3 reads CSVEPLTTTGANEQFF. As DNA, the CDR3 is TGCAGCGTTGAACCCCTCACCACTACAGGGGCCAATGAGCAGTTCTTC.

This rearrangement joins TRBV7-8 to TRBJ2-3; 7 positions agree with TRBD2. J was trimmed by 6 bases and V by 2 bases; bases with no gene match: 2. Germline CDR1 reads SGHVS; CDR2 reads FQNEAQ. The CDR3 length is 13 residues. The CDR3 region has the DNA TGTGCCAGCAGCTTAATGGGAGGGGATACGCAGTATTTT. Translated: CASSLMGGDTQYF.

The J gene is TRBJ2-3, the V gene TRBV4-3; D is unclear. The V and J ends lost 1 base and 0 bases respectively, with 8 bases between them. The germline V gene encodes CDR1 LGHNA and CDR2 YSLEER. The CDR3 runs 15 residues. CDR3 DNA: TGCGCCAGCAGCCAAGCCCACACTAGCACAGATACGCAGTATTTT. Translating gives CASSQAHTSTDTQYF.

V and J are TRBV18 and TRBJ2-7, with 10 bases fitting TRBD1. In germline, CDR1 is KGHSH, CDR2 LQKENI. The CDR3 extends over 16 amino acids. V lost 3 bases and J lost 3; bases outside the gene matches: 8. CDR3 nucleotide sequence: TGTGCCAGCTCACCTACCTTGACAGGGGGCGGCTACGAGCAGTACTTC. Encoded protein: CASSPTLTGGGYEQYF.

This clonotype was recorded a few times. The chain links TRBV20-1 to TRBJ2-3; TRBD2 matches at 8 bases. The V gene end was trimmed by 6 bases and the J gene end by 2 bases; junction bases not matched to a gene: 13. CDR3 size: 16 residues. In germline, CDR1 is DFQATT, CDR2 SNEGSKA (reference sequence). The CDR3 nucleotides are TGCAGTGCCATCAACCGGGGAGCGGGAGCCACAGATACGCAGTATTTT. The encoded protein is CSAINRGAGATDTQYF.

The J gene is TRBJ1-2, the V gene TRBV12-3 or TRBV12-4; D call uncertain. The CDR3 extends over 14 amino acids. Trimming removed 6 bases at V and 4 bases at J, with 15 bases between. This CDR3 reads CASSRVLGGYGYTF. For the CDR3, the DNA is TGTGCCAGCAGCCGTGTGTTGGGAGGCTATGGCTACACCTTC.

V gene TRBV9 combines with J gene TRBJ2-2; TRBD2 aligns across 12 bases. Per the germline V gene, CDR1 is SGDLS and CDR2 is YYNGEE. This CDR3 has 16 residues. V trimming: 3 bases; J trimming: 3 bases; junction bases outside the gene matches: 3. The CDR3 coding sequence is TGTGCCAGCAGCGCTCTAGCGGGGGGGCACACCGGGGAGCTGTTTTTT. This translates into CASSALAGGHTGELFF.

This clonotype was found once. The chain couples TRBV6-1 to TRBJ2-4, with no clear D. The J call may be incorrect, as the DNA end agrees better with TRBJ2-5. The CDR3 length is 14 residues. In germline, CDR1 is MNHNS, CDR2 SASEGT. CDR3 coding DNA: TGTGCCAGCTCCCCCGATATAGTTCAAGAGACCCAGTACTTC. As protein: CASSPDIVQETQYF.

Points on this clonotype: Germline is not matched at one junction end, which may reflect a read error. The chain joins TRBV29-1 to TRBJ1-2; tentative D call: TRBD1 (5 bases). Germline V gives CDR1 SQVTM, CDR2 ANQGSEA. The CDR3 spans 14 residues. For the CDR3, the DNA is TGCAGCGTTGTGGGCGGGACGCCGTACTATGGCTGCACCTTC. Its translation: CSVVGGTPYYGCTF.

CDR3 loop: CASSLGPRLDTGELFF. CDR3 nucleotide sequence: TGTGCCAGCAGCTTAGGCCCCCGATTGGACACCGGGGAGCTGTTTTTT. The rearrangement joins TRBV13 to TRBJ2-2; no definite D call. Trimming removed 0 bases at V and 3 bases at J, with 11 bases between. The CDR3 extends over 16 amino acids. From germline, CDR1 is PRHDT and CDR2 FYEKMQ (reference sequence).

This clonotype was found many times. V and J are TRBV29-1 and TRBJ2-4; D unresolved. V lost 2 bases and J lost 1, with 9 bases in between. This CDR3 has 14 amino acids. Per germline, CDR1 SQVTM and CDR2 ANQGSEA. CDR3 nucleotides: TGCAGCGTTGAATCCGGGTCGGCCAAAAACATTCAGTACTTC. This encodes CSVESGSAKNIQYF.

The V gene is TRBV4-2, the J gene TRBJ2-1; 13 positions match TRBD2. The length of the CDR3 is 15 residues. Losses at the gene ends were 3 bases for V and 8 bases for J; bases not matched to a gene: 4. CDR1 and CDR2 (germline): LGHNA, YNFKEQ. The CDR3: CASSQAGLAGDEQFF. The CDR3 DNA sequence: TGTGCCAGCAGCCAGGCTGGACTAGCGGGAGATGAGCAGTTCTTC.

This clonotype showed up just a few times. This chain connects TRBV2 to TRBJ1-2; 7 positions agree with TRBD1. The V gene end was trimmed by 6 bases and the J gene end by 6 bases; junction bases not matched to a gene: 1. CDR3 length: 11 amino acids. CDR1 SNHLY and CDR2 FYNNEI come from the germline V gene. The CDR3 DNA sequence: TGTGCCAGCAGACAGGGGAATGGCTACACCTTC. It specifies CASRQGNGYTF.

This clonotype occurred once. The chain carries TRBV21-1 and TRBJ2-7; the table's D call, TRBD1, has no DNA check behind it. TRBV21-1 is described as a pseudogene. The CDR3 is 13 residues long. The CDR3 loop is CASGIWDEGAQYF. The CDR3 DNA reads TGTGCCAGCGGTATATGGGACGAAGGGGCCCAGTACTTC.